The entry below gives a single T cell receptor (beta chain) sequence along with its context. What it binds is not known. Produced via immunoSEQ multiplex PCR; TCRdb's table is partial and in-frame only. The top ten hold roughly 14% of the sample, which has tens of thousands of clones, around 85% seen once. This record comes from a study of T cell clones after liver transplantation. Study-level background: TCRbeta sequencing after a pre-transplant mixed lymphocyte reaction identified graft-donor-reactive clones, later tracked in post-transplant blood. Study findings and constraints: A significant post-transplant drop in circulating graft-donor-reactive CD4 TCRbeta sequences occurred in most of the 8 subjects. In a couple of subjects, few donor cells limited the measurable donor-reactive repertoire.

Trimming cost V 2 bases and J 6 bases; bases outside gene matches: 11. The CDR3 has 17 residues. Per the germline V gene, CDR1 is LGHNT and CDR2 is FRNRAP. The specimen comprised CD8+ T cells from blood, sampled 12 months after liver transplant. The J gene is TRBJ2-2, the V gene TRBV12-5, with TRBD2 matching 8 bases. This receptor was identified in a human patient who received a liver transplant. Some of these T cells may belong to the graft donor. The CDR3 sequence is CASGLWRFEAGAGELFF. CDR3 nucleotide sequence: TGTGCTAGTGGTTTGTGGCGGTTCGAAGCGGGAGCCGGGGAGCTGTTTTTT.